The rows below give T cell receptor beta chains drawn from one sample of a study of blood T cell repertoires in COVID-19. Here immunoSEQ multiplex PCR was the method, and the copy in TCRdb shows in-frame clones only, minus some. The profile shows 250,000 to 300,000 clones, over 75% of them singletons. Sequencing input: peripheral blood. These receptors were collected from a woman between 65 and 79 years old with acute or convalescent COVID-19. The conserved cysteine and the conserved F or W are not part of the CDR3 here. Each record gives: CDR3 protein, V gene.

cdr3_aa: ASSLGQGGNSPLH
v_call: TRBV3-1/TRBV3-2

cdr3_aa: SVEGQGTYGYT
v_call: TRBV29-1

cdr3_aa: ASSYLGTRGQETQY
v_call: TRBV5-6

cdr3_aa: ASSPRGNEQY
v_call: TRBV18

cdr3_aa: ASSPQGEDTQY
v_call: TRBV19

cdr3_aa: ATAPANDNEQF
v_call: TRBV15

cdr3_aa: ASSDLPGTGGGYT
v_call: TRBV4-2

cdr3_aa: ASSLERSRSPLH
v_call: TRBV7-2

cdr3_aa: ASSRLGGTYNEQF
v_call: TRBV5-1

cdr3_aa: ASSPLAGASTDTQY
v_call: TRBV7-7

cdr3_aa: ASSLEADTQY
v_call: TRBV5-5

cdr3_aa: AISGDDSGGYT
v_call: TRBV10-3

cdr3_aa: ASSPGQGQGSNQPQH
v_call: TRBV7-9

cdr3_aa: ASSPRDRGDRQF
v_call: TRBV14

cdr3_aa: ASSLPHTEAF
v_call: TRBV12-3/TRBV12-4

cdr3_aa: ASSESLQGPLYGYT
v_call: TRBV6-1

cdr3_aa: ASSEAKSEGSEKLF
v_call: TRBV2

cdr3_aa: ASSARGGYGYT
v_call: TRBV7-9

cdr3_aa: ASSKIGDRESGANVLT
v_call: TRBV21-1

cdr3_aa: ASSSPTPSAHEQF
v_call: TRBV11-3

cdr3_aa: ASSQGGGPQH
v_call: TRBV3-1/TRBV3-2

cdr3_aa: ASSLDAGLNTEAF
v_call: TRBV11-2

cdr3_aa: ASSEGTRIARRNSPLH
v_call: TRBV6-1

cdr3_aa: ASSLLAGALGNEQF
v_call: TRBV11-2

cdr3_aa: ASSLNNNQPQH
v_call: TRBV7-2

cdr3_aa: ASSLGGTYGYT
v_call: TRBV5-5

cdr3_aa: ASSPTSGGTDTQY
v_call: TRBV19

cdr3_aa: ASSLDSGPYGYT
v_call: TRBV18